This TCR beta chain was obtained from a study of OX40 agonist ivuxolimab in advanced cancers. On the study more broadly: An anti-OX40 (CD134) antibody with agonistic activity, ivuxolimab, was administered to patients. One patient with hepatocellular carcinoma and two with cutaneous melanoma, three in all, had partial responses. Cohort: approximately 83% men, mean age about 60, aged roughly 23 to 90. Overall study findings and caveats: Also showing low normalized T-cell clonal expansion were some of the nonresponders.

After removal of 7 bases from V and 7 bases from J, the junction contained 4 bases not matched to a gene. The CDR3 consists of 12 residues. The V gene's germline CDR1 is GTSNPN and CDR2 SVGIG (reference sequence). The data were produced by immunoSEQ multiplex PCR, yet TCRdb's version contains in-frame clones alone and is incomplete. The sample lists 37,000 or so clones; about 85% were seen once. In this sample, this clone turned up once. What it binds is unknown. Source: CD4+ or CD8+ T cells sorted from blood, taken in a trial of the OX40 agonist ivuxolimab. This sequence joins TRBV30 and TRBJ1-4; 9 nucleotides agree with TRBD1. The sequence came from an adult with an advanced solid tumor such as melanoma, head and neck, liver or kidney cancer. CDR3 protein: CASDRGGEKLFF. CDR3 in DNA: TGTGCCTCGGACAGGGGTGGTGAAAAACTGTTTTTT. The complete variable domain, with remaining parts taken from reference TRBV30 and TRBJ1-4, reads SQTIHQWPATLVQPVGSPLSLECTVEGTSNPNLYWYRQAAGRGLQLLFYSVGIGQISSEVPQNLSASRPQDRQFILSSKKLLLSDSGFYLCASDRGGEKLFFGSGTQLSVL.